What follows are 23 T cell receptor beta chains derived from one specimen sequenced in a study of shared clonotypes between healthy human individuals. Positive CCR7 selection of CD45RO-negative cells yielded the naive CD8 cells, and terminally differentiated effector memory CD45RA+ cells were excluded. Profiled with immunoSEQ multiplex PCR; TCRdb holds only in-frame clones, not every one. The sample records around 2,000,000 clones, less than 95% being singletons. What was sequenced was naive CD8+ T cells sorted from blood. The receptors shown here come from a man aged 18 to 29 in good health.

V and J are TRBV5-8 and TRBJ1-2, with 9 bases fitting TRBD1. This CDR3 comprises 13 residues. Germline trimming cut 8 bases from V and 8 bases from J; bases unmatched to any gene: 10. Germline lookup yields CDR1 SGHTS and CDR2 YDEGEE. The CDR3 loop reads CASPQQGARGYTF. The DNA for the CDR3 is TGTGCCAGTCCGCAACAGGGGGCAAGAGGCTACACCTTC.

This clone was recorded a few times. The chain combines TRBV7-9 with TRBJ1-2, with D tentatively TRBD1 (6 bases). Germline V lookup: CDR1 SEHNR, CDR2 FQNEAQ (reference sequence). Trimming took 7 bases from V and 5 from J, leaving 14 bases between them. This CDR3 region has 13 residues. The CDR3 loop is CASTIGTLYGYTF. DNA of the CDR3: TGTGCCAGCACGATCGGGACACTGTATGGCTACACCTTC.

The V and J genes are TRBV14 and TRBJ2-5, with D perhaps matching TRBD1 or TRBD2 (6 bases each). The germline V gene encodes CDR1 SGHDN and CDR2 FVKESK. This CDR3 has 16 amino acids. With 4 bases removed from V and 1 base from J, the gap between germline ends came to 16 bases. The CDR3 region is CASSPSTGGGQETQYF. The DNA of the CDR3 is TGTGCCAGCAGCCCCTCCACCGGAGGGGGCCAAGAGACCCAGTACTTC.

In regard to this clone: Other DNA sequences within the sample encode an identical CDR3. The chain couples TRBV27 to TRBJ2-7, with a tentative D call TRBD2 (6 bases). CDR3 size: 11 residues. Germline CDR1 and CDR2: MNHEY and SMNVEV (reference sequence). With 5 bases removed from V and 6 bases from J, the gap between germline ends came to 8 bases. In DNA, the CDR3 is TGTGCCAGCAGTCTGGGACTCGAGCAGTACTTC. Its translation is CASSLGLEQYF.

As DNA, the CDR3 is TGTGCCAGCATCGACCGGGATAGCACTGAAGCTTTCTTT. Protein product: CASIDRDSTEAFF. This chain links TRBV6-1 with TRBJ1-1; D unresolved. CDR1 and CDR2 (germline): MNHNS, SASEGT. V lost 7 bases and J 4 bases, leaving 13 bases between the germline ends. The CDR3 spans 13 residues.

This chain uses TRBV13 with TRBJ2-1; TRBD2 matches at 8 bases. Germline V gives CDR1 PRHDT, CDR2 FYEKMQ (reference sequence). The CDR3 extends over 16 amino acids. The trim removed 5 bases at V and 6 bases at J, leaving 12 bases unmatched. DNA for the CDR3: TGTGCCAGCAGCCCCGAGCCTGGTAGCGGGGTCAATGAGCAGTTCTTC. This gives the protein CASSPEPGSGVNEQFF.

A few counts support this clone. Other DNA sequences from this sample encode an identical CDR3 as well. The rearrangement links TRBV5-6 to TRBJ1-1, with D uncertain. Trimming pared 1 base from V and 2 bases from J, leaving 3 bases between. This CDR3 spans 12 amino acids. CDR1 and CDR2 from the germline V gene are SGHDT and YYEEEE. For the CDR3, the DNA is TGTGCCAGCAGCTTGAGTAACACTGAAGCTTTCTTT. Residues: CASSLSNTEAFF.

This chain connects TRBV12-5 to TRBJ2-3, with D perhaps matching TRBD2 (6 bases). CDR3 length equals 17 residues. The V end was cut by 0 bases, the J end by 0 bases, with 13 bases between. The germline CDR1 and CDR2 sequences are LGHNT and FRNRAP. The CDR3 nucleotides read TGTGCTAGTGGTTTGGTAACCGGGGGAGAAAGCACAGATACGCAGTATTTT. It codes for CASGLVTGGESTDTQYF.

The V and J genes are TRBV5-1 and TRBJ1-4, with TRBD1 as a possible D gene (6 bases). The germline CDR1 and CDR2 sequences are SGHRS and YFSETQ. The CDR3 has 16 amino acids. V gave up 2 bases and J gave up 6 bases, with 17 bases separating them. The CDR3 coding sequence is TGCGCCAGCAGCTTCGCGGGACAACGGGGGGATGAAAAACTGTTTTTT. Translating gives CASSFAGQRGDEKLFF.

Concerning this clone itself: The sample contains more than one DNA sequence encoding this CDR3. The chain combines TRBV27 with TRBJ2-2, with D possibly TRBD1 on 6 matching bases. This CDR3 spans 14 amino acids. V lost 2 bases, J lost 5 bases, and 9 bases lay in between. Germline V gene sequence: CDR1 MNHEY, CDR2 SMNVEV (reference sequence). The CDR3 sequence is CASSLVGATGELFF. CDR3 sequence (DNA): TGTGCCAGCAGTTTAGTGGGGGCTACCGGGGAGCTGTTTTTT.

This rearrangement joins TRBV21-1 to TRBJ2-7; the table's D call of TRBD1 was not tested on the DNA. TRBV21-1 is annotated as a pseudogene. The CDR3 is 13 amino acids. The CDR3 loop is CASRDRAAYEQYF. Written as DNA, the CDR3 is TGTGCCTCCCGAGACAGGGCCGCCTACGAGCAGTACTTC.

This chain links TRBV5-6 with TRBJ2-5; 8 bases are shared with TRBD2. The trim removed 4 bases at V and 5 bases at J, leaving 7 bases unmatched. The CDR3 is made up of 14 amino acids. In germline, CDR1 is SGHDT, CDR2 YYEEEE. CDR3 nucleotide sequence: TGTGCCAGCAGCCGGACTAGCTATCGGGAGACCCAGTACTTC. This sequence encodes CASSRTSYRETQYF.

The gene calls are TRBV5-6 and TRBJ1-6; maybe TRBD1 (5 bases). CDR1 and CDR2 (germline): SGHDT, YYEEEE. With 0 bases removed from V and 6 bases from J, the gap between germline ends came to 7 bases. The CDR3 runs to 14 residues. In nucleotides, the CDR3 is TGTGCCAGCAGCTTGGAGACAGCTAATTCACCCCTCCACTTT. This translates into CASSLETANSPLHF. Filled out from reference TRBV5-6 and TRBJ1-6, the complete variable domain reads DAGVTQSPTHLIKTRGQQVTLRCSPKSGHDTVSWYQQALGQGPQFIFQYYEEEERQRGNFPDRFSGHQFPNYSSELNVNALLLGDSALYLCASSLETANSPLHFGNGTRLTVT.

The chain couples TRBV5-4 to TRBJ2-3; TRBD1 agrees at 7 bases. Germline V lookup: CDR1 SGHNT, CDR2 YYREEE (reference sequence). J gave up 3 bases and V 5 bases, and 6 bases lay outside the gene matches. The CDR3 is 14 amino acids. The CDR3 reads CASRHRDRTDTQYF. CDR3 sequence (DNA): TGTGCCAGCAGACATCGGGACAGAACAGATACGCAGTATTTT.

The CDR3 reads CASSTAGGFNYEQYF. CDR3 nucleotides: TGCGCCAGCAGCACGGCAGGGGGGTTTAACTACGAGCAGTACTTC. The V call is TRBV5-1, the J call TRBJ2-7, with D perhaps matching TRBD1 (7 bases). The germline CDR1 and CDR2 sequences are SGHRS and YFSETQ. Deletions cut 4 bases from V and 3 bases from J, with 17 bases between. CDR3 size: 15 residues.

Concerning this clone: This specimen includes other DNA sequences encoding the same CDR3. DNA for the CDR3: TGCGCCAGCAGCTTGGGACTAGCGGGAGTAATCTCCTACGAGCAGTACTTC. Its translation: CASSLGLAGVISYEQYF. The V call is TRBV5-1, the J call TRBJ2-7; 12 bases align to TRBD2. J lost 0 bases, V lost 0 bases, and 4 bases had no gene match. The CDR3 has 17 amino acids. Germline CDR1 reads SGHRS; CDR2 reads YFSETQ.

The chain joins TRBV10-3 to TRBJ2-5, with TRBD2 identical over 13 bases. The ends lost 3 bases at V and 2 bases at J; junction bases unmatched: 3. The CDR3 totals 16 residues. Germline V gene data show CDR1 as ENHRY and CDR2 as SYGVKD. The CDR3 nucleotides are TGTGCCATCAGTGAAGGGACTAGCGGGGATCAAGAGACCCAGTACTTC. It translates to CAISEGTSGDQETQYF.

The V and J genes are TRBV9 and TRBJ2-1; 10 bases line up with TRBD2. CDR1 and CDR2 (germline): SGDLS, YYNGEE. The CDR3 is 16 amino acids. The J segment lost 4 bases and the V segment lost 4 bases, leaving 8 bases of the junction unmatched. CDR3 loop: CASSPPGTSVYNEQFF. In DNA, the CDR3 is TGTGCCAGCAGCCCCCCCGGGACTAGCGTATACAATGAGCAGTTCTTC.

The rearrangement uses TRBV7-9 and TRBJ2-7; D ambiguous. The CDR3 extends over 14 amino acids. Germline-derived CDR1 and CDR2 are SEHNR and FQNEAQ (reference sequence). Trimming pared 2 bases from V and 0 bases from J, leaving 8 bases between. The CDR3 DNA reads as TGTGCCAGCAGCTTAACGGATAGCTCCTACGAGCAGTACTTC. This encodes CASSLTDSSYEQYF. Based on the CDR3 plus reference TRBV7-9 and TRBJ2-7, the full variable domain is DTGVSQNPRHKITKRGQNVTFRCDPISEHNRLYWYRQTLGQGPEFLTYFQNEAQLEKSRLLSDRFSAERPKGSFSTLEIQRTEQGDSAMYLCASSLTDSSYEQYFGPGTRLTVT.

The chain recombines TRBV4-3 with TRBJ2-2, with 7 nucleotides matching TRBD1. Germline values: CDR1 LGHNA, CDR2 YSLEER. J gave up 4 bases and V 0 bases, and 11 bases lay outside the gene matches. The CDR3 consists of 18 residues. CDR3 in amino acids: CASSQDLLTGMGTGELFF. The DNA of the CDR3 is TGCGCCAGCAGCCAAGATCTTTTGACAGGGATGGGCACCGGGGAGCTGTTTTTT.

The gene calls are TRBV6-5 and TRBJ2-5, with 11 bases fitting TRBD2. CDR1 and CDR2 (germline): MNHEY, SVGAGI. V dropped 6 bases and J dropped 4; count of bases not matched to a gene: 7. The CDR3 length is 15 residues. The CDR3 bases are TGTGCCAGCAGATCCTCAGGACTAGCGGGAGAGACCCAGTACTTC. Amino acid sequence: CASRSSGLAGETQYF.

The V gene is TRBV6-5, the J gene TRBJ2-2; D is uncertain. Germline loops: CDR1 MNHEY, CDR2 SVGAGI. CDR3 length: 14 amino acids. V was cut by 0 bases and J by 7 bases, with 9 bases left in between. CDR3 protein: CASSYSPGNGELFF. The CDR3 coding sequence is TGTGCCAGCAGTTACTCCCCCGGCAACGGGGAGCTGTTTTTT.

This chain's CDR3 is CASSEEGTSSYEQYF. The CDR3 DNA is TGTGCCAGCAGTGAAGAGGGGACATCCTCCTACGAGCAGTACTTC. The J gene is TRBJ2-7, the V gene TRBV6-1; TRBD1 might be the D (6 bases). Trimming shortened V by 1 base and J by 0 bases, and 10 bases separated the two germline ends. The germline V gene encodes CDR1 MNHNS and CDR2 SASEGT. The CDR3 contains 15 residues.